The sequence of this T cell receptor beta chain was determined in a study of fetal regulatory T cell absence and autoimmunity. Per the germline V gene, CDR1 is SGHRS and CDR2 is YFSETQ. V dropped 0 bases and J dropped 6 bases, with 8 bases sitting between them. This CDR3 region has 13 residues. In regard to this clone: Its antigen is not identified.

Findings and limits, study-wide: Pancreas TCRs were oligoclonally enriched versus cord blood, some clones over 85-fold. Cord blood and pancreas showed broadly similar TRB gene family usage.

This was a survey-level run. The assay was immunoSEQ multiplex PCR, and TCRdb's table has in-frame clones only and misses some. Among some 50,000 clones listed, roughly four fifths were seen once. Source material: cord blood. The receptor's source is a newborn boy with IPEX syndrome. V usage is TRBV5-1 and J usage is TRBJ2-3; no definite D call. The CDR3 protein is CASSLAGRDTQYF. The CDR3 nucleotides read TGCGCCAGCAGCTTGGCCGGAAGGGATACGCAGTATTTT.